This is a list of T cell receptor beta chains from one sample in a study of read filtering for tumor transcriptome and immune sequencing. TCRdb analysed the reads with MiXCR anew, one entry per CDR3 protein. The sample includes tens of thousands of distinct CDR3 sequences, 20% to 25% of them seen just once. The sample taken for sequencing was a population of CD138-negative cells sorted from bone marrow. The receptor set was obtained from a donor at least 40 years old with multiple myeloma. CDR3s leave out the opening cysteine and the closing phenylalanine or tryptophan. Each record gives: CDR3 length, J gene, clone size, V gene, CDR3 protein. Clone size appears in some rows only: once, few, many, or a class for an expanded clone.

cdr3_length: 17
j_call: TRBJ2-7
clone_size: many
v_call: TRBV7-6
cdr3_aa: ASSLGEKKGQKPGHEQY

cdr3_length: 14
j_call: TRBJ2-3
clone_size: .
v_call: TRBV20-1
cdr3_aa: SARKGLAGFTDTQY

cdr3_length: 14
j_call: TRBJ2-3
clone_size: few
v_call: TRBV20-1
cdr3_aa: SARGLAGGITDTQY

cdr3_length: 13
j_call: TRBJ2-1
clone_size: many
v_call: TRBV3-1
cdr3_aa: ASSQESGGYNEQF

cdr3_length: 13
j_call: TRBJ2-7
clone_size: many
v_call: TRBV9
cdr3_aa: ASSVGPGQGSEQY

cdr3_length: 13
j_call: TRBJ2-3
clone_size: .
v_call: TRBV6-1
cdr3_aa: ASSGGGREADTQY

cdr3_length: 10
j_call: TRBJ2-7
clone_size: many
v_call: TRBV25-1
cdr3_aa: ATRRGAYEQY

cdr3_length: 13
j_call: TRBJ1-1
clone_size: many
v_call: TRBV11-3
cdr3_aa: ASSPPQGVVTEAF

cdr3_length: 12
j_call: TRBJ2-7
clone_size: .
v_call: TRBV5-4
cdr3_aa: ASSRDRGSYEQY

cdr3_length: 12
j_call: TRBJ1-1
clone_size: many
v_call: TRBV20-1
cdr3_aa: SARDWTGVTEAF

cdr3_length: 13
j_call: TRBJ2-3
clone_size: .
v_call: TRBV6-4
cdr3_aa: ASSDRAGGGDTQY

cdr3_length: 13
j_call: TRBJ2-5
clone_size: many
v_call: TRBV18
cdr3_aa: ASSPPSRYQETQY

cdr3_length: 14
j_call: TRBJ1-1
clone_size: many
v_call: TRBV7-9
cdr3_aa: ASSPRGTTMNTEAF

cdr3_length: 12
j_call: TRBJ2-7
clone_size: many
v_call: TRBV28
cdr3_aa: ASSLFAVPYEQY

cdr3_length: 11
j_call: TRBJ2-1
clone_size: many
v_call: TRBV5-1
cdr3_aa: ASSTGAGNEQF